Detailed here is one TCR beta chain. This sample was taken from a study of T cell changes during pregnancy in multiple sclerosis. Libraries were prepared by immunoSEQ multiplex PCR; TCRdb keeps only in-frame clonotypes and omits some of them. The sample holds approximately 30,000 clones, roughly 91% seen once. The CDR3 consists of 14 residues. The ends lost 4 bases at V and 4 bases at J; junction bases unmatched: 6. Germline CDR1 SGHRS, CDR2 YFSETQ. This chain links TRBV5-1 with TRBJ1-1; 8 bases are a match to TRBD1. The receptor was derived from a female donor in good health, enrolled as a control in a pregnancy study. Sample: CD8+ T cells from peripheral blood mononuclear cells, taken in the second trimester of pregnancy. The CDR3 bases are TGCGCCAGCAGCGGTGGACAGGGCCTCACTGAAGCTTTCTTT. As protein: CASSGGQGLTEAFF.